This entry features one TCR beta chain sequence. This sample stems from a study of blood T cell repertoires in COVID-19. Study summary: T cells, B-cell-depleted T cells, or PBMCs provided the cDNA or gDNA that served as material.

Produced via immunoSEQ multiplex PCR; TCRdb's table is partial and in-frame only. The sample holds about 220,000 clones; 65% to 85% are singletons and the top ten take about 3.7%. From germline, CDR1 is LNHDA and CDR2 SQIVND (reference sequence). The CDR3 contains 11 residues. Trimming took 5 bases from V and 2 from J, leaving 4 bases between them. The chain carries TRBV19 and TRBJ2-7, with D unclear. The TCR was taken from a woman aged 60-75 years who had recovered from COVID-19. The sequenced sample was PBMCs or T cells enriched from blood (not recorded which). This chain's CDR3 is CASSEAYEQYF. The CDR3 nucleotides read TGTGCCAGTAGTGAGGCCTACGAGCAGTACTTC.